These 30 T cell receptor beta chains originate from one sample sequenced in a study of blood T cell repertoires in COVID-19. TCRdb's copy holds only in-frame clones and misses some; the assay was immunoSEQ multiplex PCR. The data show 70,000 to 85,000 clones, around 81% seen once. The material sequenced was peripheral blood. The receptor source for this set is a human donor in a cohort sampled during active COVID-19.

The CDR3 is CAWRVTGSGEQYF. The CDR3 region has the DNA TGTGCCTGGAGAGTTACAGGGAGTGGCGAGCAGTACTTC. The chain links TRBV30 to TRBJ2-7, with D tentatively TRBD1 (6 bases). V was trimmed by 3 bases and J by 6 bases, leaving 15 bases between them. The CDR3 runs 13 residues. Germline loops: CDR1 GTSNPN, CDR2 SVGIG (reference sequence). Together with reference TRBV30 and TRBJ2-7, the CDR3 gives the full variable domain: SQTIHQWPATLVQPVGSPLSLECTVEGTSNPNLYWYRQAAGRGLQLLFYSVGIGQISSEVPQNLSASRPQDRQFILSSKKLLLSDSGFYLCAWRVTGSGEQYFGPGTRLTVT.

The chain is built from TRBV5-1 and TRBJ2-3; D might be TRBD1 (6 bases). There are 13 residues in the CDR3. V was shortened by 1 base and J by 5 bases, with 8 bases between the two germline ends. The germline V gene encodes CDR1 SGHRS and CDR2 YFSETQ. The CDR3 protein is CASSLQGGDTQYF. CDR3 DNA: TGCGCCAGCAGCTTGCAAGGGGGAGATACGCAGTATTTT.

Only one count was recorded for this clone. The V and J genes are TRBV7-9 and TRBJ1-3; maybe TRBD1 (6 bases). Germline loops: CDR1 SEHNR, CDR2 FQNEAQ (reference sequence). Trimming took 5 bases from V and 0 from J, leaving 14 bases between them. CDR3 length: 16 residues. This CDR3 reads CASSQQGSLSGNTIYF. CDR3 bases: TGTGCCAGCAGCCAACAGGGATCTCTCTCTGGAAACACCATATATTTT.

The chain joins TRBV7-3 to TRBJ2-3; TRBD2 matches at 9 bases. Losses at the gene ends were 4 bases for V and 4 bases for J; bases not matched to a gene: 12. This CDR3 region has 17 residues. CDR1 SGHTA and CDR2 FQGTGA come from the germline V gene. CDR3 nucleotide sequence: TGTGCCAGCAGCTCCCTGGTTGGCGGGAGGGCACCAGATACGCAGTATTTT. Protein sequence: CASSSLVGGRAPDTQYF.

The J gene is TRBJ2-5, the V gene TRBV11-2, with a weak D call TRBD1 (6 bases). CDR3 length equals 13 residues. Germline CDR1 SGHAT, CDR2 FQNNGV. Trimming cost V 5 bases and J 1 base, with 8 bases left between them. CDR3 sequence (DNA): TGTGCCAGCAGCCACAGGGTCCAAGAGACCCAGTACTTC. It encodes CASSHRVQETQYF.

V gene TRBV3-1 (or the pseudogene TRBV3-2) combines with J gene TRBJ2-7, with D perhaps TRBD2 (7 bases). Germline CDR1 reads LGHDT; CDR2 reads YNNKEL (reference sequence). Deletions cut 1 base from V and 6 bases from J, with 16 bases between. This CDR3 has 15 amino acids. CDR3 sequence (DNA): TGTGCCAGCAGCCAAGCGTGGGGGAGGGGGAGCGAGCAGTACTTC. The encoded protein is CASSQAWGRGSEQYF.

The V gene is TRBV9, the J gene TRBJ2-5; D might be TRBD1 (5 bases). V lost 0 bases, J lost 3 bases, and 12 bases lay in between. The CDR3 has 15 residues. Per the germline V gene, CDR1 is SGDLS and CDR2 is YYNGEE. The CDR3 DNA is TGTGCCAGCAGCGTAGGCTCAGGGCGTGAAGAGACCCAGTACTTC. Its translation: CASSVGSGREETQYF.

The chain recombines TRBV5-4 with TRBJ1-2; 7 bases fit TRBD1. The CDR3 is made up of 15 amino acids. CDR1 is SGHNT, CDR2 YYREEE, per germline (reference sequence). The V and J ends lost 3 bases and 2 bases, in that order; junction bases with no gene match: 7. CDR3 in DNA: TGTGCCAGCAGCTACAGTACGGGACAGAACTATGGCTACACCTTC. Its protein product is CASSYSTGQNYGYTF.

This clone was seen only once. This chain joins TRBV7-3 and TRBJ2-3, with 9 nucleotides matching TRBD1. The ends lost 1 base at V and 3 bases at J; junction bases unmatched: 2. This CDR3 comprises 15 residues. Germline V lookup: CDR1 SGHTA, CDR2 FQGTGA. The CDR3 reads CASSLMGQGTDTQYF. The CDR3 nucleotides are TGTGCCAGCAGCTTAATGGGACAGGGAACAGATACGCAGTATTTT.

This rearrangement joins TRBV7-9 to TRBJ1-1, with TRBD1 as a possible D gene (6 bases). V lost 3 bases, J lost 1 base, and 9 bases lay in between. CDR1 is SEHNR and CDR2 is FQNEAQ in the germline V gene (reference sequence). This CDR3 contains 14 residues. The CDR3 nucleotides read TGTGCCAGCAGCTTTACAGGGTCGAACACTGAAGCTTTCTTT. Translated, it gives CASSFTGSNTEAFF.

This sequence joins TRBV19 and TRBJ2-7; 10 positions agree with TRBD2. Germline V gene data show CDR1 as LNHDA and CDR2 as SQIVND (reference sequence). The trim removed 4 bases at V and 5 bases at J, leaving 8 bases unmatched. The CDR3 consists of 15 residues. The DNA for the CDR3 is TGTGCCAGTAGTAGAGGAGAGCGGGAGGGGGACGAGCAGTACTTC. Translating gives CASSRGEREGDEQYF.

This chain joins TRBV2 and TRBJ2-2; 7 nucleotides match TRBD1. The CDR3 is 13 residues long. With 6 bases clipped from V and 9 bases from J, the junction kept 7 bases outside the gene matches. Per germline, CDR1 SNHLY and CDR2 FYNNEI. CDR3 DNA: TGTGCCAGCAGGGACAGGCTGAAACGGGAGCTGTTTTTT. Amino acids: CASRDRLKRELFF.

J is TRBJ2-5 and V is TRBV2, with 7 positions matching TRBD2. The CDR3 length is 14 residues. CDR1 and CDR2 (germline): SNHLY, FYNNEI. The junction had 10 bases not matched to a gene; V was cut back by 10 bases and J by 2 bases. CDR3 bases: TGTGCCACTACGCCCAGGGAGGGACAAGAGACCCAGTACTTC. Its protein product is CATTPREGQETQYF.

This clone was recorded a few times. The rearrangement joins TRBV28 to TRBJ2-3; D perhaps matches TRBD1 (6 bases). V was shortened by 5 bases and J by 4 bases, with 10 bases between the two germline ends. The CDR3 extends over 13 amino acids. The germline V gene has CDR1 MDHEN and CDR2 SYDVKM. The DNA for the CDR3 is TGTGCCAGCAGTCCCCCAGGGGCAGATACGCAGTATTTT. The encoded protein is CASSPPGADTQYF.

The CDR3: CASSKGQGATQPQHF. CDR3 nucleotide sequence: TGTGCCAGCAGCAAGGGACAGGGGGCGACTCAGCCCCAGCATTTT. The chain couples TRBV2 to TRBJ1-5; 12 bases are shared with TRBD1. Germline V gene sequence: CDR1 SNHLY, CDR2 FYNNEI. V trimming: 6 bases; J trimming: 6 bases; junction bases outside the gene matches: 6. The length of the CDR3 is 15 residues.

This chain links TRBV13 with TRBJ1-1; D might be TRBD1 (5 bases). V was cut by 2 bases and J by 1 base, with 5 bases left in between. The CDR3 spans 13 residues. Per germline, CDR1 PRHDT and CDR2 FYEKMQ (reference sequence). This CDR3 is CASSLQGNTEAFF. The CDR3 DNA is TGTGCCAGCAGCTTACAGGGGAACACTGAAGCTTTCTTT.

The rearrangement joins TRBV9 to TRBJ2-7; 13 bases agree with TRBD2. The germline CDR1 and CDR2 sequences are SGDLS and YYNGEE. There are 16 residues in the CDR3. Trimming removed 4 bases from V and 5 bases from J; junction bases left unmatched: 9. The CDR3 reads CASSLRTSGSSHEQYF. CDR3 DNA: TGTGCCAGCAGCCTCCGGACTAGCGGGAGCAGCCACGAGCAGTACTTC.

V and J are TRBV6-6 and TRBJ2-3; D gene uncertain. Germline CDR1 MNHNY, CDR2 SVGAGI (reference sequence). CDR3 length: 14 amino acids. Trimming left V 4 bases short and J 6 bases short, with 14 bases between. In DNA form, the CDR3 reads TGTGCCAGCAGTTTAAGAGGAGTCGAGGATACGCAGTATTTT. Amino acids: CASSLRGVEDTQYF.

The chain links TRBV5-1 to TRBJ2-7; 13 bases line up with TRBD2. In germline, CDR1 is SGHRS, CDR2 YFSETQ. This CDR3 has 14 residues. V lost 2 bases, J lost 10 bases, and 6 bases stayed unmatched. The CDR3 DNA sequence: TGCGCCAGCAGCTTTGGGACTAGCGGGGTCGCTCAGTACTTC. Residues: CASSFGTSGVAQYF.

The V and J genes are TRBV25-1 and TRBJ1-1; D possibly corresponds to TRBD1 (5 bases). Germline loops: CDR1 MGHDK, CDR2 SYGVNS. V shed 3 bases and J shed 7 bases, with 18 bases lying between them. The CDR3 is 15 residues long. This CDR3 reads CASSDPRSRVGEAFF. The CDR3 bases are TGTGCCAGCAGTGACCCCCGGAGCAGGGTAGGTGAAGCTTTCTTT.

The chain recombines TRBV6-1 with TRBJ1-4; possibly TRBD1 for D (5 bases). The germline V gene has CDR1 MNHNS and CDR2 SASEGT. Trimming stripped 0 bases from V and 4 bases from J, with 15 bases between. The CDR3 has 17 amino acids. DNA for the CDR3: TGTGCCAGCAGTGAAGCGCTTCTGGGGGGATATAATGAAAAACTGTTTTTT. Translating gives CASSEALLGGYNEKLFF.

The chain carries TRBV5-1 and TRBJ2-7, with 10 bases identical to TRBD1. In germline, CDR1 is SGHRS, CDR2 YFSETQ. This CDR3 contains 14 residues. Trimming at V came to 2 bases and at J to 6 bases, leaving 5 bases not matched to a gene. The CDR3 is CASSFRTGGPEQYF. DNA of the CDR3: TGCGCCAGCAGCTTCAGGACAGGGGGACCCGAGCAGTACTTC.

This clone was observed a few times. The V gene is TRBV25-1, the J gene TRBJ1-6, with unresolved D. The V end lost 1 base, the J end lost 10 bases, and 8 bases lay between the germline ends. This CDR3 contains 13 residues. Germline values: CDR1 MGHDK, CDR2 SYGVNS. CDR3 sequence: CASSESVRSPLHF. Here the CDR3 DNA reads TGTGCCAGCAGTGAATCTGTGCGGTCACCCCTCCACTTT.

This clone was observed a handful of times. The chain carries TRBV24-1 and TRBJ2-1; TRBD1 matches at 9 bases. The CDR3 length is 15 residues. Trimming cost V 5 bases and J 6 bases; bases outside gene matches: 7. The germline CDR1 and CDR2 sequences are KGHDR and SFDVKD. The CDR3 loop is CATSVLTGGSNEQFF. The CDR3 coding sequence is TGTGCCACCAGTGTCCTCACAGGGGGCTCCAATGAGCAGTTCTTC.

CDR3 protein: CASSRQGRDEQYF. The CDR3 DNA follows: TGTGCCAGCAGCCGACAGGGGAGGGACGAGCAGTACTTC. The rearrangement joins TRBV3-1 (or the pseudogene TRBV3-2) to TRBJ2-7, with D possibly being TRBD1 (8 bases). This CDR3 is 13 amino acids long. The V end was cut by 4 bases, the J end by 5 bases, with 12 bases between. Per germline, CDR1 LGHDT and CDR2 YNNKEL (reference sequence).

The chain carries TRBV19 and TRBJ2-2; D is perhaps TRBD1 (5 bases). V lost 3 bases and J 2 bases, leaving 13 bases between the germline ends. This CDR3 is built from 16 residues. CDR1 and CDR2 from the germline V gene are LNHDA and SQIVND (reference sequence). The CDR3 region has the DNA TGTGCCAGTAGTATCTTCACAGGAGCCAACACCGGGGAGCTGTTTTTT. This encodes CASSIFTGANTGELFF.

This sequence joins TRBV4-1 and TRBJ1-6; the match to TRBD1 covers 7 bases. This CDR3 has 15 residues. With V trimmed by 1 base and J by 8 bases, 5 bases remained unmatched. The V gene's germline CDR1 is MGHRA and CDR2 YSYEKL. CDR3 region: CASSQGTGRDSPLHF. Here the CDR3 DNA reads TGCGCCAGCAGCCAAGGGACAGGCCGAGATTCACCCCTCCACTTT.

V gene TRBV28 combines with J gene TRBJ2-1; the match to TRBD2 covers 7 bases. The CDR3 sequence is 13 residues long. V was clipped by 7 bases and J by 7 bases; unmatched bases: 7. Germline V CDR1 and CDR2: MDHEN, SYDVKM. Here the CDR3 reads CASTGAGWNEQFF. CDR3 nucleotide sequence: TGTGCCAGCACGGGAGCGGGATGGAATGAGCAGTTCTTC.

The V and J genes are TRBV19 and TRBJ1-4; 7 nucleotides agree with TRBD1. The CDR3 runs to 13 residues. Looked up from germline, CDR1 is LNHDA and CDR2 is SQIVND (reference sequence). The ends lost 5 bases at V and 7 bases at J; junction bases unmatched: 4. The CDR3 protein is CASSRDSSEKLFF. The CDR3 DNA sequence: TGTGCCAGTAGTCGGGACAGTAGTGAAAAACTGTTTTTT.

The chain couples TRBV2 to TRBJ1-5; a possible D gene is TRBD1 (6 bases). Germline V lookup: CDR1 SNHLY, CDR2 FYNNEI. This CDR3 is 16 amino acids long. Between the trimmed V and J ends, which lost 1 base and 7 bases, there was a span of 17 bases. The CDR3 loop is CASSEGRAGDNQPQHF. CDR3 DNA sequence: TGTGCCAGCAGTGAAGGAAGGGCAGGGGATAACCAGCCCCAGCATTTT.